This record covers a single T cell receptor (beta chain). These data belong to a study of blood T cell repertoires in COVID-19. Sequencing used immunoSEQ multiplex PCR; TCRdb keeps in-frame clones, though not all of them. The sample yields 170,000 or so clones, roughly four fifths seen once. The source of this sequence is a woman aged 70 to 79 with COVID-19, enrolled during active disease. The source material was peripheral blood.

DNA for the CDR3: TGCAGCGTCGCCGGGGATAGCGGCTACCAAGAGACCCAGTACTTC. Protein product: CSVAGDSGYQETQYF. The rearrangement links TRBV29-1 to TRBJ2-5; maybe TRBD2 (6 bases). Germline assignment: CDR1 SQVTM and CDR2 ANQGSEA. V was cut by 6 bases and J by 0 bases, with 17 bases left in between. The CDR3 spans 15 residues. Looking up the rest from reference TRBV29-1 and TRBJ2-5 gives the full variable domain: SAVISQKPSRDICQRGTSLTIQCQVDSQVTMMFWYRQQPGQSLTLIATANQGSEATYESGFVIDKFPISRPNLTFSTLTVSNMSPEDSSIYLCSVAGDSGYQETQYFGPGTRLLVL.